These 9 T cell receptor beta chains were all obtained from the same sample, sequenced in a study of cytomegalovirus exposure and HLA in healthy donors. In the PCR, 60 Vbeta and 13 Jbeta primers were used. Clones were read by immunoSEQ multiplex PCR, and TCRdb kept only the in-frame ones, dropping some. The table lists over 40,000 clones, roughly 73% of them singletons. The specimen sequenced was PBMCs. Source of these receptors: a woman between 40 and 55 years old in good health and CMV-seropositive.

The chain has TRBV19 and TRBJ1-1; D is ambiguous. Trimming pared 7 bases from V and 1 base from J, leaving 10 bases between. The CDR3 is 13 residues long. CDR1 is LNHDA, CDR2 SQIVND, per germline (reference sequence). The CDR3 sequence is CASMAGGNTEAFF. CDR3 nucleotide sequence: TGTGCCAGTATGGCAGGTGGGAACACTGAAGCTTTCTTT.

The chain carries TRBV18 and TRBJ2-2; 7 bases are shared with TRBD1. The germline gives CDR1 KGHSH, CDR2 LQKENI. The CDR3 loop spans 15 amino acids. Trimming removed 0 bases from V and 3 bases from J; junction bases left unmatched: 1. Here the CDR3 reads CASSPPGQYTGELFF. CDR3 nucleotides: TGTGCCAGCTCACCACCGGGACAGTACACCGGGGAGCTGTTTTTT.

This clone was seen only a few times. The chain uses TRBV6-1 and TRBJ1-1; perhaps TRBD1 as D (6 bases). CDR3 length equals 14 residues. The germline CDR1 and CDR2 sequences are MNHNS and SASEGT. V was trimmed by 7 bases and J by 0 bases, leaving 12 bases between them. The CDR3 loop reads CASKDQGLNTEAFF. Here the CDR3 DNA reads TGTGCCAGCAAAGATCAGGGGCTGAACACTGAAGCTTTCTTT.

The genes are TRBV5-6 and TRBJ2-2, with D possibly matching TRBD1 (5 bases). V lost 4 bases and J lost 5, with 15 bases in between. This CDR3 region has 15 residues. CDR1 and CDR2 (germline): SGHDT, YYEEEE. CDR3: CASSRRDFGTGELFF. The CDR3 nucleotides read TGTGCCAGCAGCCGCAGGGATTTCGGTACCGGGGAGCTGTTTTTT. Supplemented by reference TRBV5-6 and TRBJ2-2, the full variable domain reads DAGVTQSPTHLIKTRGQQVTLRCSPKSGHDTVSWYQQALGQGPQFIFQYYEEEERQRGNFPDRFSGHQFPNYSSELNVNALLLGDSALYLCASSRRDFGTGELFFGEGSRLTVL.

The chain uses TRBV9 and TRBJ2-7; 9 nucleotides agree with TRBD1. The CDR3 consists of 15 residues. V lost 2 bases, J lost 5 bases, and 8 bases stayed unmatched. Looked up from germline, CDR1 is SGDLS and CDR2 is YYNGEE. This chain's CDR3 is CASSVSTGGFNEQYF. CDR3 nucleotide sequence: TGTGCCAGCAGCGTTTCTACAGGGGGCTTCAACGAGCAGTACTTC. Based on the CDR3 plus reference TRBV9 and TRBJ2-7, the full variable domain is DSGVTQTPKHLITATGQRVTLRCSPRSGDLSVYWYQQSLDQGLQFLIQYYNGEERAKGNILERFSAQQFPDLHSELNLSSLELGDSALYFCASSVSTGGFNEQYFGPGTRLTVT.

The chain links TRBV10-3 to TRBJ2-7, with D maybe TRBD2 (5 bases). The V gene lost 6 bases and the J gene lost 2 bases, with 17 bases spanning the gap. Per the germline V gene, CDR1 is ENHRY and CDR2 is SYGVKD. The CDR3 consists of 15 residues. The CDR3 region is CAISLMDGGPYEQYF. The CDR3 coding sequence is TGTGCCATCAGCCTAATGGACGGAGGTCCCTACGAGCAGTACTTC.

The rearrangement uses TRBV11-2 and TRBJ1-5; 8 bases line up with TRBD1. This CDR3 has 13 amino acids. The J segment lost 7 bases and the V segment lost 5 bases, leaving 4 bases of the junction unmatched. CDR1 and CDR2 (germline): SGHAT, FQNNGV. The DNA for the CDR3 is TGTGCCAGCAGCCAGGGGGCAGGACAGCCCCAGCATTTT. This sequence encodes CASSQGAGQPQHF.

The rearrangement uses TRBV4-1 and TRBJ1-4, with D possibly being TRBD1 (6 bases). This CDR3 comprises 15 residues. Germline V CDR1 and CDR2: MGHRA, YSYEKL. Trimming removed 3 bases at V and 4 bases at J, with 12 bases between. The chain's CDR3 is CASSQSGQNNEKLFF. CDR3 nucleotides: TGCGCCAGCAGCCAGTCCGGACAGAATAATGAAAAACTGTTTTTT.

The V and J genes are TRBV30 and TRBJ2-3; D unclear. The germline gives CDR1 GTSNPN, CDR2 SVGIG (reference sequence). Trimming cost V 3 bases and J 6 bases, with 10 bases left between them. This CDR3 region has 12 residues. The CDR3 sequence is CAWSQRSDTQYF. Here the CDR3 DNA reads TGTGCCTGGAGCCAGAGGTCGGATACGCAGTATTTT.